This T cell receptor beta chain was sequenced for a study of shared clonotypes between healthy human individuals. A remark on this clone: Its antigen is as yet unknown.

Study results and caveats: Limitation of the genetic and exposure-history diversity represented came from the few donors.

Template amounts of roughly 0.3 ug DNA, around 31,000 T cell genomes, were employed in unsorted PBMC replicate PCRs. Profiled with immunoSEQ multiplex PCR; TCRdb holds only in-frame clones, not every one. This table holds 450,000 to 600,000 clones, around 79% found once. Donors comprised healthy HIV-negative adults lacking recent acute infections or vaccinations. In unsorted samples, genomic DNA was obtained using tens of millions of PBMCs. CDR1 and CDR2 (germline): KGHSH, LQKENI. The CDR3 length is 15 residues. V lost 3 bases and J lost 6, with 17 bases in between. The TCR comes from a woman in her 40s in good health. Some clones in this sample may be carry-over from other donors' samples. The V call is TRBV18, the J call TRBJ1-1; D gene uncertain. Sequenced sample: PBMCs. The CDR3 region is CASSPNPGRSPEAFF. CDR3 DNA: TGTGCCAGCTCACCGAACCCGGGTCGTAGCCCTGAAGCTTTCTTT.